The 32 T cell receptor beta chains below were found in one sample sequenced in a study of blood T cell repertoires in COVID-19. The table came from immunoSEQ multiplex PCR; TCRdb's copy has only in-frame clones and leaves some out. The table includes around 130,000 clones, approximately 89% detected once. The specimen sequenced was peripheral blood. The receptors come from an older woman with acute or convalescent COVID-19.

The chain joins TRBV6-1 to TRBJ1-2; D is unclear. Trimming pared 3 bases from V and 4 bases from J, leaving 12 bases between. Per germline, CDR1 MNHNS and CDR2 SASEGT. The CDR3 is 14 amino acids. CDR3 nucleotides: TGTGCCAGCAGTGAGGAACAAGGAGGCTATGGCTACACCTTC. Residues: CASSEEQGGYGYTF.

The table lists this clone with a count of one. The chain is built from TRBV4-1 and TRBJ2-1; no reliable D call. CDR1 is MGHRA and CDR2 is YSYEKL in the germline V gene. Trimming took 2 bases from V and 8 from J, leaving 13 bases between them. There are 14 residues in the CDR3. The CDR3 region is CASSQSPLDYEQFF. The CDR3 DNA reads as TGCGCCAGCAGCCAATCCCCCTTAGATTATGAGCAGTTCTTC.

The chain carries TRBV29-1 and TRBJ2-3; TRBD1 matches 9 bases. The length of the CDR3 is 16 residues. CDR1 and CDR2 from the germline V gene are SQVTM and ANQGSEA. V gave up 3 bases and J gave up 0 bases; unmatched junction bases: 7. The CDR3 sequence: CSVDGTGISSTDTQYF. CDR3 coding DNA: TGCAGCGTTGACGGGACAGGGATTTCTAGCACAGATACGCAGTATTTT.

This chain links TRBV30 with TRBJ1-3; TRBD1 is a possible D gene (5 bases). Looked up from germline, CDR1 is GTSNPN and CDR2 is SVGIG (reference sequence). V lost 0 bases and J 0 bases, leaving 12 bases between the germline ends. CDR3 size: 16 residues. CDR3 nucleotide sequence: TGTGCCTGGAGTGTCATAACAGGCTACTCTGGAAACACCATATATTTT. Amino acid sequence: CAWSVITGYSGNTIYF.

The chain recombines TRBV2 with TRBJ1-1; 7 bases are shared with TRBD1. CDR1 SNHLY and CDR2 FYNNEI come from the germline V gene. J gave up 1 base and V 8 bases, and 7 bases lay outside the gene matches. The CDR3 contains 14 residues. CDR3 DNA: TGTGCCAGCGGACTCGGACAGGAGAACACTGAAGCTTTCTTT. Protein product: CASGLGQENTEAFF.

The genes are TRBV5-1 and TRBJ1-1; D is possibly TRBD1 (5 bases). V dropped 1 base and J dropped 4 bases, with 17 bases sitting between them. CDR3 length: 16 residues. Germline V gene lookup returns CDR1 SGHRS and CDR2 YFSETQ. CDR3 coding DNA: TGCGCCAGCAGCTTGCAGCAGGGAATGTCCAGCACTGAAGCTTTCTTT. Its translation: CASSLQQGMSSTEAFF.

This chain links TRBV28 with TRBJ1-2; no firm D call. Germline V CDR1 and CDR2: MDHEN, SYDVKM. The CDR3 has 14 residues. V was clipped by 4 bases and J by 7 bases, with 16 bases between them. The CDR3 spells CASSSRERIGGYTF. The CDR3 DNA reads TGTGCCAGCAGTTCTCGAGAAAGAATCGGTGGCTACACCTTC.

The chain is built from TRBV12-1 and TRBJ1-2; TRBD1 reflects the table's D call only, with no check against the DNA. TRBV12-1 is given as a pseudogene. The CDR3 runs to 17 residues. Here the CDR3 reads CASSSPAGQGPNYGYTF. Here the CDR3 DNA reads TGTGCCAGCAGCTCTCCCGCGGGACAGGGCCCAAACTATGGCTACACCTTC.

V is TRBV30 and J is TRBJ2-4; the D gene is possibly TRBD2 (6 bases). The CDR3 spans 13 residues. Germline CDR1 and CDR2: GTSNPN and SVGIG (reference sequence). Trimming shortened V by 0 bases and J by 6 bases, and 9 bases separated the two germline ends. The CDR3 nucleotides are TGTGCCTGGAGTGTACTGGGGGGAAACATTCAGTACTTC. It specifies CAWSVLGGNIQYF.

The J gene is TRBJ1-2, the V gene TRBV24-1, with no clear D. Germline V gives CDR1 KGHDR, CDR2 SFDVKD. V lost 4 bases and J lost 3, with 11 bases in between. The CDR3 is 14 residues long. CDR3: CATSEPTHDYGYTF. The CDR3 region has the DNA TGTGCCACCAGTGAACCTACTCATGACTATGGCTACACCTTC.

As for this clone: Distinct nucleotide sequences in the sample also encode this CDR3. The CDR3 region has the DNA TGTGCCAGCAGCCCCCGGAACACCGGGGAGCTGTTTTTT. This translates into CASSPRNTGELFF. This chain uses TRBV7-2 with TRBJ2-2; D is undetermined. The V end lost 5 bases, the J end lost 1 base, and 5 bases lay between the germline ends. Per germline, CDR1 SGHTA and CDR2 FQGNSA. CDR3 size: 13 residues.

The J gene is TRBJ2-1, the V gene TRBV14; 12 bases line up with TRBD2. Germline-derived CDR1 and CDR2 are SGHDN and FVKESK. The CDR3 contains 16 residues. V dropped 4 bases and J dropped 6; count of bases not matched to a gene: 7. CDR3 DNA sequence: TGTGCCAGCAGCCGGAGGAGGACTAGCGGGGCCAATGAGCAGTTCTTC. It yields the protein CASSRRRTSGANEQFF.

This sequence joins TRBV4-1 and TRBJ1-5, with D possibly matching TRBD1 (5 bases). The germline V gene has CDR1 MGHRA and CDR2 YSYEKL. V was shortened by 5 bases and J by 9 bases, with 17 bases between the two germline ends. The CDR3 sequence is 14 residues long. The CDR3 here is CASSLLGTSGPQHF. CDR3 coding DNA: TGCGCCAGCAGCTTGCTAGGGACTTCAGGGCCCCAGCATTTT.

In this sample, this clone turned up once. The chain recombines TRBV21-1 with TRBJ1-5. TRBV21-1 is deemed a pseudogene. The CDR3 has 12 amino acids. The DNA for the CDR3 is TGTGCCAGCACTGATTCGGATCAGCCCCAGCATTTT. Translating gives CASTDSDQPQHF.

V and J are TRBV2 and TRBJ1-2, with 8 bases matching TRBD1. The CDR3 runs 14 residues. Germline V lookup: CDR1 SNHLY, CDR2 FYNNEI. V lost 6 bases to trimming and J lost 7 bases; unmatched junction nucleotides: 10. CDR3 residues: CASSRTQGAGGYTF. The DNA for the CDR3 is TGTGCCAGCAGCAGGACCCAGGGGGCGGGTGGCTACACCTTC.

This chain uses TRBV19 with TRBJ1-1; no firm D call. The CDR3 has 12 residues. Per germline, CDR1 LNHDA and CDR2 SQIVND (reference sequence). Trimming cost V 6 bases and J 8 bases, with 13 bases left between them. CDR3 region: CASSPLRGEAFF. Written as DNA, the CDR3 is TGTGCCAGTAGCCCGCTCAGAGGGGAAGCTTTCTTT.

The rearrangement joins TRBV6-6 to TRBJ1-5; D possibly corresponds to TRBD1 (5 bases). CDR3 size: 16 residues. V lost 0 bases, J lost 1 base, and 10 bases lay in between. Per germline, CDR1 MNHNY and CDR2 SVGAGI (reference sequence). CDR3: CASSYSQGSSNQPQHF. The CDR3 nucleotides are TGTGCCAGCAGTTACTCCCAGGGCTCGAGCAATCAGCCCCAGCATTTT.

V usage is TRBV27 and J usage is TRBJ1-2; D might be TRBD1 (5 bases). The V gene's germline CDR1 is MNHEY and CDR2 SMNVEV (reference sequence). V was trimmed by 5 bases and J by 4 bases, leaving 14 bases between them. This CDR3 region has 14 residues. The DNA for the CDR3 is TGTGCCAGCAGTCTCGCGGGGGACTTCTATGGCTACACCTTC. It specifies CASSLAGDFYGYTF.

Notes on this clone: This CDR3 is also generated by other DNA sequences in the sample. The CDR3 DNA sequence: TGTGCCAGCAGCCAAGTCGGGGGGGACACTGAAGCTTTCTTT. Protein sequence: CASSQVGGDTEAFF. This chain links TRBV3-1 (or the pseudogene TRBV3-2) with TRBJ1-1; TRBD1 might be the D (5 bases). Trimming took 1 base from V and 3 from J, leaving 9 bases between them. CDR1 and CDR2 (germline): LGHDT, YNNKEL (reference sequence). This CDR3 spans 14 amino acids.

The rearrangement joins TRBV19 to TRBJ2-7, with 10 bases identical to TRBD1. Germline lookup yields CDR1 LNHDA and CDR2 SQIVND (reference sequence). Germline trimming cut 4 bases from V and 1 base from J; bases unmatched to any gene: 4. This CDR3 contains 15 residues. CDR3 in DNA: TGTGCCAGTAGTACTCCGGGACAGGGGTCCTACGAGCAGTACTTC. Translated: CASSTPGQGSYEQYF. Variable domain in full (rest from reference TRBV19 and TRBJ2-7): DGGITQSPKYLFRKEGQNVTLSCEQNLNHDAMYWYRQDPGQGLRLIYYSQIVNDFQKGDIAEGYSVSREKKESFPLTVTSAQKNPTAFYLCASSTPGQGSYEQYFGPGTRLTVT.

The gene calls are TRBV16 and TRBJ1-5, with D possibly matching TRBD1 (5 bases). The CDR3 length is 15 residues. Germline V gene lookup returns CDR1 KGHSY and CDR2 FQNENV. The V end lost 0 bases, the J end lost 6 bases, and 12 bases lay between the germline ends. CDR3 DNA sequence: TGTGCCAGCAGCCAATCGGGAGGGGAAGCTCAGCCCCAGCATTTT. It translates to CASSQSGGEAQPQHF.

The CDR3: CASSTSRTGQYGYTF. CDR3 coding DNA: TGTGCCAGCAGCACCTCTCGTACCGGTCAATATGGCTACACCTTC. The gene calls are TRBV5-4 and TRBJ1-2; D unclear. Germline values: CDR1 SGHNT, CDR2 YYREEE (reference sequence). The CDR3 has 15 amino acids. The V end was cut by 4 bases, the J end by 5 bases, with 18 bases between.

This chain joins TRBV10-2 and TRBJ1-3; 7 positions agree with TRBD1. V lost 6 bases to trimming and J lost 4 bases; unmatched junction nucleotides: 9. Germline lookup yields CDR1 WSHSY and CDR2 SAAADI. The CDR3 totals 15 residues. The CDR3 region is CASSATGLSGNTIYF. DNA of the CDR3: TGCGCCAGCAGCGCGACAGGGCTGTCGGGAAACACCATATATTTT.

The table lists this clone with a count of one. The V and J genes are TRBV7-2 and TRBJ2-1, with 12 bases aligning to TRBD2. Germline-derived CDR1 and CDR2 are SGHTA and FQGNSA. J lost 4 bases, V lost 2 bases, and 9 bases had no gene match. CDR3 length equals 18 residues. The CDR3 DNA sequence: TGTGCCAGCAGCTTACGGCTAGCGGGAGGGCCTACTTACAATGAGCAGTTCTTC. Translating gives CASSLRLAGGPTYNEQFF.

V is TRBV10-3 and J is TRBJ1-5; possible D gene TRBD1, 5 bases. The V and J ends lost 7 bases and 7 bases respectively, with 14 bases between them. This CDR3 is 13 amino acids long. Germline CDR1 is ENHRY and CDR2 is SYGVKD. The DNA of the CDR3 is TGTGCCATCACTCAGGGCGTTAGGCAGCCCCAGCATTTT. The encoded protein is CAITQGVRQPQHF.

V is TRBV5-1 and J is TRBJ2-1, with D perhaps TRBD2 (6 bases). With 4 bases removed from V and 7 bases from J, the gap between germline ends came to 18 bases. The germline gives CDR1 SGHRS, CDR2 YFSETQ. The CDR3 is 15 residues long. In nucleotides, the CDR3 is TGCGCCAGCAGCCTACTGACGGGAGATGGGAATGAGCAGTTCTTC. It is translated as CASSLLTGDGNEQFF.

The CDR3 nucleotides read TGTGCCAGCAGCCAGTTTTCTAGCGGGAGATCGGGGGAGCAGTTCTTC. This gives the protein CASSQFSSGRSGEQFF. This sequence joins TRBV3-1 (or the pseudogene TRBV3-2) and TRBJ2-1; TRBD2 matches 10 bases. The length of the CDR3 is 16 residues. CDR1 and CDR2 from the germline V gene are LGHDT and YNNKEL (reference sequence). The trim removed 3 bases at V and 10 bases at J, leaving 12 bases unmatched.

The CDR3: CASSLRGGNEQFF. CDR3 nucleotide sequence: TGTGCCAGCAGCCTGCGGGGTGGCAATGAGCAGTTCTTC. The J gene is TRBJ2-1, the V gene TRBV3-1 (or the pseudogene TRBV3-2); a weak D match, TRBD2 (6 bases). The germline gives CDR1 LGHDT, CDR2 YNNKEL (reference sequence). V dropped 4 bases and J dropped 6 bases, with 10 bases sitting between them. CDR3 size: 13 residues.

The genes are TRBV24-1 and TRBJ2-3; D is undetermined. There are 14 residues in the CDR3. Germline CDR1 KGHDR, CDR2 SFDVKD. V was trimmed by 0 bases and J by 4 bases, leaving 7 bases between them. The CDR3 loop reads CATSDLYLSDTQYF. In DNA form, the CDR3 reads TGTGCCACCAGTGATTTGTACTTATCAGATACGCAGTATTTT.

The chain employs TRBV5-1 and TRBJ1-2, with 7 bases that match TRBD1. The CDR3 contains 15 residues. V was pared by 4 bases and J by 3 bases, with 9 bases of the junction left unmatched. From germline, CDR1 is SGHRS and CDR2 YFSETQ. The CDR3 protein is CASSRSAGTDYGYTF. CDR3 coding DNA: TGCGCCAGCAGCCGAAGCGCCGGGACAGACTATGGCTACACCTTC.

The chain uses TRBV15 and TRBJ1-2, with TRBD1 matching 7 bases. The CDR3 is 14 amino acids. The germline V gene has CDR1 LNHNV and CDR2 YYDKDF (reference sequence). V lost 3 bases and J lost 0; bases outside the gene matches: 1. The CDR3 sequence is CATSRGTANYGYTF. The CDR3 bases are TGTGCCACCAGCAGGGGGACAGCTAACTATGGCTACACCTTC.

CDR3 nucleotides: TGTGCCAGCAGCGCCCGTCGGGGTAATCCACACTCTGGGGCCAACGTCCTGACTTTC. It encodes CASSARRGNPHSGANVLTF. The chain employs TRBV9 and TRBJ2-6; D possibly corresponds to TRBD2 (5 bases). The germline gives CDR1 SGDLS, CDR2 YYNGEE. The CDR3 sequence is 19 residues long. V lost 3 bases and J 0 bases, leaving 19 bases between the germline ends.